This T cell receptor (beta chain) comes out of a study of cytomegalovirus exposure and HLA in healthy donors (dated by TCRdb to about 2017). At the level of the whole study: An earlier analysis of more than 550 of the donors reported about 300 Gb of sequence data and some 110 million unique TCR beta sequences obtained from around 170 million T cells. Approximately 310 gigabases of sequencing data and 75 million to 85 million unique TCR sequences made up an early release that covered some 640 HLA-typed donors. Of the roughly 410 genotyped donors, roughly 80% were placed in the genetic ancestry cluster associated with self-reported Caucasian donors. The study aimed to test whether cataloging public T cell receptors could reveal signatures of past pathogen exposure. Using immunosequencing, the study profiled T cell repertoires from 640 or so subjects and related those repertoires to cytomegalovirus serostatus. Along with the approximately 600-subject first cohort, a separate validation cohort of 120 different subjects was used. High-throughput TCR immunosequencing, statistical association of individual TCRs with disease status, and machine learning were combined to predict cytomegalovirus infection status. To study patterns of TCR occurrence, a later analysis re-analyzed previously published TCR beta repertoires from under 750 donors and added high-resolution HLA genotyping. Rather than using new phenotypic data, the later analysis identified candidate immune exposures from TCR beta sequences and from how often those sequences occurred across donors. In an earlier analysis of 587 of the donors, high-throughput TCR beta sequencing was used to judge whether each TCR beta V gene segment behaved as functional or pseudogenic. Alongside the repertoire data, information on donor age, sex, ethnicity and CMV serostatus was compiled. A later genetic analysis used genome-wide SNP genotypes for about three fifths of the roughly 700 donors, treating that subset as a discovery cohort. Every discovery cohort repertoire had been produced on one sequencing platform. HLA typing included class I and class II loci at four-digit resolution. The number of typed donors differed by locus: about 620-630 for A, B, C, DRB1 and DQB1; 522 for DQA1; fewer than 610 for DPA1; and some 450 for DPB1. Because of strong linkage in the cohort, four to six DR-DQ haplotypes were treated as single units for association and clustering. On average, roughly 240,000 unique TCR beta nucleotide sequences were sequenced per donor among 398 genotyped donors of the cohort, with roughly 18% of those sequences being non-productive. The research as a whole found: Strong co-occurrence of HLA alleles, especially DR and DQ, made assigning TCR associations to individual alleles difficult. Some IMGT-functional V segments, including TRBV6-2 and TRBV6-3, could not be told apart with the 87-base-pair reads, so those segments were excluded. According to the authors, the approach could potentially be generalized to other disease states and immunological phenotypes. Because counts were too low, around 17 rarely observed V segments, including chromosome 9 orphons, were left out of the earlier analysis of 587 of the donors. The sequencing pipeline was judged likely to have produced a cluster of highly shared sequence variants as a technical artifact. Roughly uniform sequencing depth across donors was assumed in presence/absence analyses, although this assumption may not hold. Specific HLA alleles were associated with 15,000 to 20,000 TCR beta sequences at a false discovery rate of 0.05 in a later analysis. A later analysis found that HLA-associated TCR beta chains were more clonally expanded and had lower generation probabilities than equally common non-associated chains. A total of 164 TCR beta chains were listed by the study as associated with cytomegalovirus. A later analysis reported that several top co-occurrence clusters appeared linked to parvovirus B19, influenza, CMV and Epstein-Barr virus. CMV serostatus was the only immune exposure information available for the cohort. In a later genetic analysis, a missense DCLRE1C variant was associated with V-gene and J-gene trimming of TCR beta chains, and the association was replicated in an independent cohort. A further reported finding was that TCR beta sequences accurately predicted the HLA-A and HLA-B alleles for most subjects in the first cohort. In a later analysis, TCR association rates were found to vary across HLA loci, with the most associated TCRs seen for DRB1 alleles and the fewest for HLA-C alleles. In this cohort, only TCR beta chains were sequenced, and detectable features were limited by the absence of alpha or paired-chain data. Because HLA typing was missing for some donors at each locus, association tests included only the typed subset. In vitro tests confirmed that a few of the cytomegalovirus-associated TCR beta chains recognize cytomegalovirus antigens. In an earlier analysis of over 550 of the donors, most TCR beta V segments were observed in productive rearrangements about 87% or about 30% of the time, broadly matching IMGT annotations. Linkage disequilibrium might explain the correlated functional status among segregating V segments, but an unknown experimental factor could not be excluded. The classifier was reported to diagnose cytomegalovirus status with high specificity and sensitivity in both the original cohort and the validation cohort. Most TCR sequences were seen in very few donors, while some public TCRs were found in many individuals. According to a later analysis, most CMV-associated TCR beta chains appeared to be HLA-restricted, and the HLA associations seemed to be driven largely by CMV exposure. In a later genetic analysis, fewer N-insertions in productive TCRs were reported among donors in an Asian-associated ancestry cluster than the approximately 670-donor mean.

The library was produced with the immunoSEQ multiplex PCR assay. A mixture of 60 forward primers for TCR Vbeta segments and 13 reverse primers for TCR Jbeta segments was used in the multiplex PCR. Amplification of the CDR3 region of rearranged TCR beta genes was performed with a multiplex PCR assay on genomic DNA. Amplified TCR beta libraries were sequenced as 87-base-pair reads on the Illumina HiSeq System. The paper's processing steps were these. Across the 700 or so repertoires, a later analysis counted approximately 75 million unique TCR beta chains, 9.5 million to 12 million of which were shared by at least two donors. A nearest-neighbor algorithm error-corrected the raw reads and collapsed the reads into unique sequences, merging closely related sequences to remove PCR and sequencing errors. Alignment of CDR3 sequences to IMGT reference sequences was used to assign V, D and J gene segments. Each retained sequence needed at least a six-nucleotide match to both a V gene segment and a J gene segment. Rearrangements were called productive when the CDR3 lacked stop codons and stayed in frame with V and J; all others were non-productive. CDR3 was defined according to IMGT convention as the region running from the second conserved V-encoded cysteine to the conserved J-encoded phenylalanine. In an earlier analysis of around 540 of the donors, sequences lacking an unambiguous match to a single V gene segment were excluded. In an earlier analysis of 587 of the donors, a V segment was called functional when productive rearrangements were above 56.7%, and segregating when the standard deviation between donors exceeded 5%. A statistical classification framework was built to diagnose cytomegalovirus status from the catalog of TCR beta chain sequences. In a later analysis, V and J genes were assigned by comparing TCR nucleotide sequences against IMGT/GENE-DB human TR gene sequences. The TCRdist pipeline was used in a later analysis to assign CDR3 sequences and most-parsimonious VDJ recombination scenarios. A later analysis defined each TCR beta chain by its CDR3 amino acid sequence plus V-gene family, and excluded reads lacking a unique V-gene family. To address suspected cross-contamination and a sequencing artifact, a later analysis removed around 600 highly shared, low-generation-probability nucleotide sequences. In a later analysis, a clonal expansion index was calculated for each public chain from normalized within-repertoire ranks of inferred template counts. In a later analysis, generation probabilities were computed using a VDJ recombination model fitted to out-of-frame rearrangements, and the results were checked against IGoR. A later analysis scored TCR-TCR, TCR-HLA and TCR-CMV co-occurrence with hypergeometric tests, applying a repertoire-size bias correction to TCR pairs. False discovery rates were estimated in a later analysis by permuting HLA or CMV assignments 20 times. A later analysis grouped co-occurring TCRs with DBSCAN, adding TCRdist sequence similarity when clustering within HLA-allele-positive subsets. Repertoires with fewer than 30,000 or more than 120,000 public chains were left out of co-occurrence clustering, as were about five repertoires with anomalous nucleotide sharing. TCRdb stores this immuneACCESS table with in-frame sequences only. Part of the clones is absent; in the studies checked, under half of the shortfall reflects unresolved V genes, and no reason is known for the rest. That table furnishes V, J and clone size, whereas the DNA furnished D and trimming. The table for this sample lists about 180,000 clones; around 84% of them were counted only once. The ten largest account for around 1.2% of the sample.

On this clone: It lacks a known antigen. Base qualities are not provided; no much larger clone lies one nucleotide away.

From cysteine to phenylalanine, the CDR3 is 14 amino acids long. Left in the record is the CDR3 DNA by itself, 42 bases read in frame from the first base. The V end loses 2 bases and the J end loses 1 base, and a stretch of 9 bases separates them. The germline V gene gives CDR1 as SGDLS and CDR2 as YYNGEE. The cohort comprised fewer than 750 healthy bone marrow donors. At the time of sampling, all cohort members were nominally healthy, though unrecorded immune exposures were likely present. The donor tested CMV seropositive and was one of the 289 seropositive cohort members. Every donor gave a peripheral blood sample, and the peripheral blood mononuclear cells from that sample were used for TCR beta sequencing. The Qiagen DNeasy Blood Extraction Kit was used to extract genomic DNA from the blood cell samples.

Sample: PBMCs. The source of this sequence is a girl between 2 and 10 years old in good health and CMV-seropositive. The sequence is built from TRBV9 and TRBJ2-5; TRBD2 is possibly the D segment (6 matching bases). The nucleotides read TGTGCCAGCAGCGTCTCGACTAGCCAAGAGACCCAGTACTTC. Its protein reads: CASSVSTSQETQYF.